This T cell receptor (beta chain) was recorded in a study of siplizumab effects on memory and regulatory T cells. Sequenced by immunoSEQ multiplex PCR; TCRdb stores in-frame clones only, minus some. In the table there are more than 95,000 clones, over 90% of which are singletons. Germline assignment: CDR1 ENHRY and CDR2 SYGVKD. The V end was cut by 7 bases, the J end by 4 bases, with 11 bases between. This CDR3 spans 12 amino acids. The chain couples TRBV10-3 to TRBJ2-7; the D gene is possibly TRBD2 (6 bases). Sequencing used Tregs sorted from blood. The TCR was taken from a human donor in good health. The CDR3 nucleotides read TGTGCCATCAATGGGGGGAGTTACGAGCAGTACTTC. The encoded protein is CAINGGSYEQYF.